Listed here is a single TCR beta chain. After removal of 4 bases from V and 6 bases from J, the junction contained 9 bases not matched to a gene. The germline gives CDR1 MGHRA, CDR2 YSYEKL. CDR3 length: 15 amino acids. This sample was taken from a study of pediatric ulcerative colitis. Samples were sequenced at Survey level, maximum 500,000 reads. Sequencing used immunoSEQ multiplex PCR; TCRdb keeps in-frame clones, though not all of them. This sample has about 64,000 clones, with just over 75% found just once. The specimen was blood. The V call is TRBV4-1, the J call TRBJ2-7; TRBD2 agrees at 10 bases. The TCR originated in a boy between 10 and 17 years old with moderate ulcerative colitis. CDR3 amino acids: CASSPHIAGGGEQYF. The CDR3 bases are TGCGCCAGCAGCCCCCATATAGCGGGGGGCGGCGAGCAGTACTTC.